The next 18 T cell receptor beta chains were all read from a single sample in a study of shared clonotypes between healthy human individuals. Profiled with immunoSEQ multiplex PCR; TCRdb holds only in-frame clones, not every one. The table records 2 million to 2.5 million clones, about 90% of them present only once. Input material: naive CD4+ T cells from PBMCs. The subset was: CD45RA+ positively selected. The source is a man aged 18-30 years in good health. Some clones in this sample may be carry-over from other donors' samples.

This CDR3 is CASSVSSGRSGYNEQFF. CDR3 DNA: TGTGCCAGCAGTGTATCTAGCGGGAGGTCGGGTTACAATGAGCAGTTCTTC. The chain combines TRBV9 with TRBJ2-1; 11 bases line up with TRBD2. The CDR3 runs 17 residues. Germline values: CDR1 SGDLS, CDR2 YYNGEE. Unmatched junction bases numbered 11, after V lost 5 bases and J lost 4 bases.

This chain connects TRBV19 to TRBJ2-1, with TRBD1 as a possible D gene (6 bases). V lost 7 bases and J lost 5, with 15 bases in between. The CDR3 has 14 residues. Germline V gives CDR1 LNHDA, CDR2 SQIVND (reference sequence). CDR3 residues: CASTNRDTNNEQFF. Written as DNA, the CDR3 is TGTGCCAGTACCAACCGGGACACAAACAATGAGCAGTTCTTC. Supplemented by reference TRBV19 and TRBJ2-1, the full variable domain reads DGGITQSPKYLFRKEGQNVTLSCEQNLNHDAMYWYRQDPGQGLRLIYYSQIVNDFQKGDIAEGYSVSREKKESFPLTVTSAQKNPTAFYLCASTNRDTNNEQFFGPGTRLTVL.

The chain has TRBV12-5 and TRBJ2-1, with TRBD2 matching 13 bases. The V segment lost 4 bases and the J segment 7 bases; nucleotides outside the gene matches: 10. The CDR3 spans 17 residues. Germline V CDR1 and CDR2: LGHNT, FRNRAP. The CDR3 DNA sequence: TGTGCTAGTGGTTCCCTAGGACTAGCGGGAGAGAGGAATGAGCAGTTCTTC. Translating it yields CASGSLGLAGERNEQFF.

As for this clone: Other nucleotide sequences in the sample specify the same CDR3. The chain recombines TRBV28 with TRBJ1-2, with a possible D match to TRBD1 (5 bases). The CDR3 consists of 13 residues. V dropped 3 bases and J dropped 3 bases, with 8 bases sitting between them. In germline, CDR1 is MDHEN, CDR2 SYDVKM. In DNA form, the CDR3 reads TGTGCCAGCAGTTTGGGGGGTGACTATGGCTACACCTTC. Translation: CASSLGGDYGYTF.

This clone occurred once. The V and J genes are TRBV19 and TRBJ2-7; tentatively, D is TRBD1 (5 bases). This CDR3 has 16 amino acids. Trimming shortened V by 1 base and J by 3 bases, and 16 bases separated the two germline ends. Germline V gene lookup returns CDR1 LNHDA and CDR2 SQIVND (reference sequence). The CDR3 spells CASSIGPGKGDYEQYF. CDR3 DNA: TGTGCCAGTAGTATAGGGCCAGGGAAAGGGGACTACGAGCAGTACTTC.

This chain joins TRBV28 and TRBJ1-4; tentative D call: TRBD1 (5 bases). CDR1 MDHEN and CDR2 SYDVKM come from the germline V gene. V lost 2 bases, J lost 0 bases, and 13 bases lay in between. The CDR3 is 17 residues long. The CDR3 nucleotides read TGTGCCAGCAGTTTACAGGGTGGGGGTGCAACTAATGAAAAACTGTTTTTT. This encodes CASSLQGGGATNEKLFF.

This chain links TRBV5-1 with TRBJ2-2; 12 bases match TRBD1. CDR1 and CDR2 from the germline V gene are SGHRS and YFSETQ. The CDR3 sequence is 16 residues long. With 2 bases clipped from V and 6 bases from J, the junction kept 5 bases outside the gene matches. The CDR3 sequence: CASSFRGQGAAGELFF. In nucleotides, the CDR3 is TGCGCCAGCAGCTTCCGGGGACAGGGGGCAGCCGGGGAGCTGTTTTTT.

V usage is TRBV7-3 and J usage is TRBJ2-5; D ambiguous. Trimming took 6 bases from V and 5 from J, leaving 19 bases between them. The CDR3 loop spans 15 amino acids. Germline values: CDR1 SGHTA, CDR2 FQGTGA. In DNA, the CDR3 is TGTGCCAGCAGTCGAGACCCATCTTCGGCGGAGACCCAGTACTTC. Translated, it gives CASSRDPSSAETQYF.

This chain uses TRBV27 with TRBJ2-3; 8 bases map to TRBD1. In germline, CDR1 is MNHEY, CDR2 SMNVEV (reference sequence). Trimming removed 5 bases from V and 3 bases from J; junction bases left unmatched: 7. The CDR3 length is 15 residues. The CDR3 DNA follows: TGTGCCAGCAGTACCCGGGACAGGTCAACAGATACGCAGTATTTT. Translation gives CASSTRDRSTDTQYF.

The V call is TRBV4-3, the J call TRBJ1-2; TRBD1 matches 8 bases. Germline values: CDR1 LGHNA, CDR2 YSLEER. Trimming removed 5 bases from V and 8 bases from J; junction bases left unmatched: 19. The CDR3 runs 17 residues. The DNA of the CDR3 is TGCGCCAGCAGCACGGACGCAGGGGGCAGGGGAGGTGGGGGCTACACCTTC. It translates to CASSTDAGGRGGGGYTF.

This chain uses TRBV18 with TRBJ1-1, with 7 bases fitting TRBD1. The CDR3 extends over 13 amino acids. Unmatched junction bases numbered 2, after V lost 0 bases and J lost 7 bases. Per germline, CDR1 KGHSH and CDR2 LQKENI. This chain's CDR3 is CASSPPDRSEAFF. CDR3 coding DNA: TGTGCCAGCTCACCACCGGACAGGAGTGAAGCTTTCTTT.

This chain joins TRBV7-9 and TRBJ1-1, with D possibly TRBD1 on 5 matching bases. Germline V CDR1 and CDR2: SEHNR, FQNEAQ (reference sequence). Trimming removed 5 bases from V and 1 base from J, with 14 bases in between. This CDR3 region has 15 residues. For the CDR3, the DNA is TGTGCCAGCAGCCCAGAAGGGGCCCGGAACACTGAAGCTTTCTTT. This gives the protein CASSPEGARNTEAFF.

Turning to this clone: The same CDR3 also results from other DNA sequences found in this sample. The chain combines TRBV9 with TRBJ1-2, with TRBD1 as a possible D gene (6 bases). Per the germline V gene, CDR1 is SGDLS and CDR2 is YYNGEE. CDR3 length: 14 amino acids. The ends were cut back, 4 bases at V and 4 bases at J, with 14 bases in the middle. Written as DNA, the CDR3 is TGTGCCAGCAGCCCCCAAGGGGGAGGCTATGGCTACACCTTC. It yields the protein CASSPQGGGYGYTF.

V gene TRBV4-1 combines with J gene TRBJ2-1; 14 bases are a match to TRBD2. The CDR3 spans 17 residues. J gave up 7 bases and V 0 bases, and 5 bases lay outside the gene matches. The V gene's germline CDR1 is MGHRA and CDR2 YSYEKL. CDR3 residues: CASSQEGTSGSWNEQFF. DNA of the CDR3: TGCGCCAGCAGCCAAGAGGGGACTAGCGGGAGTTGGAATGAGCAGTTCTTC.

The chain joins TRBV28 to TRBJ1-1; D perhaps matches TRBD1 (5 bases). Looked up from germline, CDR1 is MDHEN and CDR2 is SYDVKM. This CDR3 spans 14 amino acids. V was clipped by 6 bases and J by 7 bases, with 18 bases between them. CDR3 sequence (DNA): TGTGCCAGCAGCGCGACCGGGGACCCTCTTGAAGCTTTCTTT. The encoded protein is CASSATGDPLEAFF.

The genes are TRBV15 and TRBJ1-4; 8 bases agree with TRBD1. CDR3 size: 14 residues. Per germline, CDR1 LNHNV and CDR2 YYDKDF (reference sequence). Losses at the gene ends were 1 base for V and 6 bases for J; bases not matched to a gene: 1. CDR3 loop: CATSRGGQDEKLFF. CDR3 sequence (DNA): TGTGCCACCAGCAGAGGGGGACAGGATGAAAAACTGTTTTTT. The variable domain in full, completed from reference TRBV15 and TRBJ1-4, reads DAMVIQNPRYQVTQFGKPVTLSCSQTLNHNVMYWYQQKSSQAPKLLFHYYDKDFNNEADTPDNFQSRRPNTSFCFLDIRSPGLGDTAMYLCATSRGGQDEKLFFGSGTQLSVL.

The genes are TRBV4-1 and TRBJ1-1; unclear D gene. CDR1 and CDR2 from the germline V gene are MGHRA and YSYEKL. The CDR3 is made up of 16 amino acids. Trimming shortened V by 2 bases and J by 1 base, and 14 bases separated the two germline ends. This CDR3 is CASSQNPRLSNTEAFF. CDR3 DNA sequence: TGCGCCAGCAGCCAAAACCCCAGGCTCTCGAACACTGAAGCTTTCTTT.

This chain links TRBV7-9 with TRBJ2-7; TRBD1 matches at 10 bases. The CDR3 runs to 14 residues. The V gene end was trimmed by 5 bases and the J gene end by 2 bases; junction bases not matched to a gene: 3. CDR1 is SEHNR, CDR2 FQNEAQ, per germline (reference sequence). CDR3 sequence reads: CASSRGQGAYEQYF. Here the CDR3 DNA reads TGTGCCAGCAGCCGCGGACAGGGGGCCTACGAGCAGTACTTC.